The clone carrying this T cell receptor (beta chain) was counted a single time. What it binds is not known. The data were obtained in a study of T cells in Graves' hyperthyroidism and ophthalmopathy. Study-level findings and limits: Among clonotypes expanded in thyroid above 0.001, most were also found in blood.

Regions amplified from RNA transcripts were the TCR beta CDR3 regions. The HTBI primer set drove a first-round RT-PCR of the TCR CDR3. TCRdb re-called the multiplex PCR reads through MiXCR, storing one row per CDR3 protein. The table lists roughly 500,000 distinct CDR3 sequences, about 45% of them singletons, with roughly 45% in the top ten. The germline V gene has CDR1 SGHVS and CDR2 FNYEAQ. The CDR3 has 17 residues. V gave up 1 base and J gave up 3 bases, with 18 bases separating them. V and J are TRBV7-6 and TRBJ1-1; a weak D match, TRBD1 (6 bases). The clonotype was recovered from an adult woman with Graves' disease, either hyperthyroidism or ophthalmopathy (not recorded which). The sample was peripheral blood or thyroid tissue (not recorded which). CDR3 sequence (DNA): TGTGCCAGCAGCTTAGTTGAGGGGGGGGGCAGGTACACTGAAGCTTTCTTT. This translates into CASSLVEGGGRYTEAFF.